Listed below are T cell receptor beta chains from one sample, sequenced in a study of vaccination and CD4 T cells after COVID-19. These TCRs' antigens remain unknown. TCRdb analysed the PCR reads with MiXCR anew, one entry per CDR3 protein. This table holds under 30,000 distinct CDR3 sequences, about two fifths found once. The input for sequencing was CD4+ T cells from blood, cultured in vitro, taken about 7 months after SARS-CoV-2 vaccination. The receptors were sampled from a human donor who had recovered from COVID-19. Each CDR3 is given with its conserved first and last residue.

V gene	J gene	CDR3 protein
TRBV5-4	TRBJ2-2	CASTISGPTGELFF
TRBV2	TRBJ2-5	CASSAAYSGGETQYF
TRBV20-1	TRBJ1-1	CSERSPNTEAFF
TRBV11-2	TRBJ2-6	CASSRTSGANVLTF
TRBV20-1	TRBJ2-3	CSAGTSGRVGTDTQYF
TRBV10-3	TRBJ1-1	CAISPDRNTEAFF
TRBV6-1	TRBJ2-7	CASSDGGTSGLGRSYEQYF
TRBV6-1	TRBJ2-1	CASRPRGGGSYNEQFF
TRBV6-1	TRBJ2-5	CASSGRVAGTQETQYF
TRBV19	TRBJ1-2	CASSMGRRLNYGYTF
TRBV11-2	TRBJ2-7	CASSFEGYEQYF
TRBV6-1	TRBJ2-3	CASSVEAPDTQYF
TRBV6-1	TRBJ2-7	CASKKAGGAYEQYF
TRBV20-1	TRBJ2-3	CSAGGTARSTDTQYF
TRBV10-3	TRBJ2-6	CAISESRDRAGANVLTF
TRBV20-1	TRBJ2-3	CSARVQRGGGTDTQYF
TRBV28	TRBJ1-5	CASKELSNQPQHF
TRBV7-9	TRBJ1-1	CASSSTSANTEAFF
TRBV19	TRBJ1-1	CASSKTGGAGISTEAFF
TRBV15	TRBJ2-2	CATSRSLGGLPGELFF
TRBV21-1	TRBJ2-6	CASSLMDRAGANVLTF
TRBV4-2	TRBJ2-5	CASSQGPALAEEGGETQYF
TRBV20-1	TRBJ1-1	CSAREQGETEAFF
TRBV19	TRBJ1-5	CASSPMSNQPQHF
TRBV24-1	TRBJ2-5	CATRGRGQGSQETQYF
TRBV11-2	TRBJ2-7	CASSLGRDPTYEQYF
TRBV21-1	TRBJ2-7	CASSPRTNYEQYF
TRBV6-1	TRBJ1-1	CASSPDRGNTEAFF
TRBV20-1	TRBJ2-1	CSYYWTAYNEQFF
TRBV7-3	TRBJ2-3	CASSVTATHRDTQYF
TRBV20-1	TRBJ2-5	CSAGLGSGQYQETQYF
TRBV7-9	TRBJ2-2	CASSIGGELFF
TRBV15	TRBJ2-5	CATSRERTSEETQYF
TRBV7-6	TRBJ1-5	CASSPRPGTGFQPQHF
TRBV7-6	TRBJ2-1	CASSISGNEQFF
TRBV5-4	TRBJ2-7	CASSSKGTPGSYEQYF
TRBV6-2/TRBV6-3	TRBJ2-1	CASSERTGGDEQFF
TRBV6-4	TRBJ1-6	CASSEGESSPLHF
TRBV28	TRBJ2-3	CASSSGGEHSDTQYF
TRBV29-1	TRBJ2-1	CSVADIASTGQFF
TRBV7-2	TRBJ1-1	CASLEDFSAITEAFF
TRBV19	TRBJ2-1	CASIGYSGMHEQFF
TRBV7-2	TRBJ1-6	CASSPSYLRVPQSPLHF
TRBV20-1	TRBJ2-1	CSARGSRSRNEQFF
TRBV6-5	TRBJ2-5	CASSFAAGSMDETQYF
TRBV7-9	TRBJ1-1	CASSFGTGPMNTEAFF
TRBV7-2	TRBJ2-7	CASSPLGAGPYEQYF
TRBV20-1	TRBJ1-5	CSARGDTLNQPQHF
TRBV20-1	TRBJ2-7	CSAVGGHGATYEQYF
TRBV20-1	TRBJ2-5	CSAQTRTWPETQYF
TRBV7-8	TRBJ2-1	CASSSGTADGEQFF
TRBV4-1	TRBJ2-3	CASSKDPGVNTDTQYF
TRBV20-1	TRBJ1-1	CSASKQGSNTEAFF
TRBV11-2	TRBJ2-7	CASSRFPLYEQYF
TRBV20-1	TRBJ1-1	CSARGNTEAFF
TRBV27	TRBJ2-1	CASSFVAGGAYNEQFF
TRBV20-1	TRBJ2-7	CSAGAGGIEQYF
TRBV19	TRBJ1-1	CASKEGAAFF
TRBV7-2	TRBJ2-7	CASSPQGTGANEQYF
TRBV10-3	TRBJ2-4	CAISESTSGIAKNIQYF